This TCR beta chain was retrieved from a study of blood T cell repertoires in COVID-19. The CDR3 consists of 16 residues. Germline values: CDR1 SGHDN, CDR2 FVKESK. V gave up 0 bases and J gave up 4 bases, with 15 bases separating them. Clones were read by immunoSEQ multiplex PCR, and TCRdb kept only the in-frame ones, dropping some. The table records hundreds of thousands of clones, 84% of them present only once. The sequence came from a woman aged 40 to 50 who had recovered from COVID-19. The sample was PBMCs or T cells enriched from blood (not recorded which). The chain carries TRBV14 and TRBJ1-2; D may be TRBD1 (5 bases). CDR3 DNA sequence: TGTGCCAGCAGCCAAGATATACGCCGACAGATCTATGGCTACACCTTC. This codes for CASSQDIRRQIYGYTF.